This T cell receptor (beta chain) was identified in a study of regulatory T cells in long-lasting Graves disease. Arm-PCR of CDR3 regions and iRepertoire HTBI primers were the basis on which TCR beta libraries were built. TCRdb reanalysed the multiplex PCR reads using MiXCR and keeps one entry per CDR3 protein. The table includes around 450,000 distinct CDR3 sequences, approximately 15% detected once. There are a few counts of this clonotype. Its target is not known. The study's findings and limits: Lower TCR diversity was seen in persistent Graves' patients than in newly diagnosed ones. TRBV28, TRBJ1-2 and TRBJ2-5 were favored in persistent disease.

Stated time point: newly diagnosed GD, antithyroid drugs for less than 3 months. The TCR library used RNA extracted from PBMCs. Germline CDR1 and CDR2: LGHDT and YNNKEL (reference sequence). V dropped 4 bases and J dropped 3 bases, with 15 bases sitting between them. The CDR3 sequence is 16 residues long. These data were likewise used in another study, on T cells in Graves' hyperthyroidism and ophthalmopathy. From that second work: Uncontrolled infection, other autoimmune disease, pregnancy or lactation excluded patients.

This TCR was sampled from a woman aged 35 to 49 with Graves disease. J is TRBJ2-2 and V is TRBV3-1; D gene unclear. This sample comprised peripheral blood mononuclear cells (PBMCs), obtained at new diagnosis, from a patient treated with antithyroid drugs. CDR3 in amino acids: CASSLAFKEDTGELFF. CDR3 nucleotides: TGTGCCAGCAGCCTAGCCTTCAAAGAGGACACCGGGGAGCTGTTTTTT.